These 9 T cell receptor beta chains share one sample of origin, sequenced in a study of CD8 T cells in ankylosing spondylitis. Each CDR3 protein gets one entry after TCRdb re-called the 5' RACE reads with MiXCR. The sample comprises around 770,000 distinct CDR3 sequences, 15% to 20% of which are singletons, and under 20% rests with the top ten. Findings and limits, study-wide: Within ankylosing spondylitis blood, a TCR beta motif made up of roughly eight highly homologous variants appeared to be characteristic.

For these TCRs, the target antigens are not known. Specimen: blood, either unsorted or a sorted T cell fraction (not recorded which). These receptors were collected from a male donor with ankylosing spondylitis.

The CDR3 nucleotides are TGTGCCAGCAGTTTAACCGATTCGCAGTATTTT. Encoded protein: CASSLTDSQYF. V is TRBV12-3 or TRBV12-4 and J is TRBJ2-3; D gene ambiguous. CDR3 length: 11 residues. V was shortened by 2 bases and J by 10 bases, with 7 bases between the two germline ends.

This clonotype was seen a handful of times. The rearrangement links TRBV21-1 to TRBJ2-1. TRBV21-1 is a recognized pseudogene. The CDR3 is made up of 14 amino acids. The CDR3 is CASSKVDRHNEQFF. CDR3 DNA: TGTGCCAGCAGCAAAGTCGACCGCCACAATGAGCAGTTCTTC.

This clonotype was observed a few times. The rearrangement joins TRBV13 to TRBJ1-6; TRBD1 matches 11 bases. CDR3 length: 16 residues. With 10 bases clipped from V and 10 bases from J, the junction kept 15 bases outside the gene matches. Germline CDR1 PRHDT, CDR2 FYEKMQ (reference sequence). The CDR3 loop is CATAPGDRGIISPLHF. In DNA form, the CDR3 reads TGTGCCACCGCGCCTGGGGACAGGGGGATCATATCACCCCTCCACTTT.

This clonotype occurred a few times. The chain has TRBV7-9 and TRBJ2-1; D remains unclear. V lost 4 bases and J 6 bases, leaving 13 bases between the germline ends. CDR1 is SEHNR and CDR2 is FQNEAQ in the germline V gene (reference sequence). The CDR3 covers 14 residues. The CDR3 loop is CASSSPLGTNEQFF. For the CDR3, the DNA is TGTGCCAGCAGCTCCCCTCTAGGAACCAATGAGCAGTTCTTC.

This clonotype was seen more than once but under ten times. The chain combines TRBV9 with TRBJ2-1, with D uncertain. Trimming cost V 3 bases and J 3 bases, with 10 bases left between them. Germline V CDR1 and CDR2: SGDLS, YYNGEE. CDR3 size: 14 residues. CDR3 sequence: CASSATDGYNEQFF. In DNA, the CDR3 is TGTGCCAGCAGCGCAACCGACGGCTACAATGAGCAGTTCTTC.

V is TRBV6-1 and J is TRBJ1-1; D gene ambiguous. V was cut by 8 bases and J by 4 bases, with 8 bases left in between. The CDR3 runs to 11 residues. Looked up from germline, CDR1 is MNHNS and CDR2 is SASEGT. The CDR3 here is CASRLPTEAFF. The CDR3 region has the DNA TGTGCCAGCCGACTTCCCACTGAAGCTTTCTTT.

This chain links TRBV10-2 with TRBJ1-2, with 8 bases fitting TRBD1. Per germline, CDR1 WSHSY and CDR2 SAAADI. V trimming: 6 bases; J trimming: 4 bases; junction bases outside the gene matches: 4. The CDR3 has 13 residues. DNA for the CDR3: TGCGCCAGCAGCGACAGGGGAGTCTATGGCTACACCTTC. Amino acids: CASSDRGVYGYTF.

The chain combines TRBV4-1 with TRBJ2-7; D is perhaps TRBD2 (5 bases). The ends were cut back, 0 bases at V and 2 bases at J, with 11 bases in the middle. In germline, CDR1 is MGHRA, CDR2 YSYEKL. This CDR3 has 15 amino acids. CDR3 region: CASSQEWRAAYEQYF. As DNA, the CDR3 is TGCGCCAGCAGCCAAGAGTGGCGGGCCGCCTACGAGCAGTACTTC.

The rearrangement links TRBV12-3 or TRBV12-4 to TRBJ1-3; D not certain. The CDR3 extends over 16 amino acids. Trimming left V 3 bases short and J 7 bases short, with 19 bases between. CDR3 nucleotides: TGTGCCAGCAGTTTCTTCGGTCCTAACCTTGGGAACACCATATATTTT. The encoded protein is CASSFFGPNLGNTIYF.